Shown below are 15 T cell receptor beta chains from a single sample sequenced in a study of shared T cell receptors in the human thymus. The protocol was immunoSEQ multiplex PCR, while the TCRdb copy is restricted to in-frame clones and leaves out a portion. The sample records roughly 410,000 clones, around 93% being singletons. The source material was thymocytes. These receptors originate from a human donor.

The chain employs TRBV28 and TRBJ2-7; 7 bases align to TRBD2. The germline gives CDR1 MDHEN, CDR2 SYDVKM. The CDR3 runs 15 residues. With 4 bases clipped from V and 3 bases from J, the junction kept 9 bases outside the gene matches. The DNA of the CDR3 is TGTGCCAGCAGTTCTATAATAGCGGGCGACTACGAGCAGTACTTC. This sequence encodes CASSSIIAGDYEQYF.

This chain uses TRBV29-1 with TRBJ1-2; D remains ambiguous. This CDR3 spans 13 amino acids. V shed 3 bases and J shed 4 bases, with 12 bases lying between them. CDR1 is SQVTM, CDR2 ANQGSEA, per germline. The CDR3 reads CSVERGLRYGYTF. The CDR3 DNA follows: TGCAGCGTTGAGAGAGGTCTTCGCTATGGCTACACCTTC.

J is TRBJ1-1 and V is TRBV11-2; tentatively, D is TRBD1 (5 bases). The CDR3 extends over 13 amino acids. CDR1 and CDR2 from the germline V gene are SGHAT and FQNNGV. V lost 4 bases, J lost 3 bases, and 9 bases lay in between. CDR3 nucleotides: TGTGCCAGCAGCTGGGGCCGGGACACTGAAGCTTTCTTT. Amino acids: CASSWGRDTEAFF.

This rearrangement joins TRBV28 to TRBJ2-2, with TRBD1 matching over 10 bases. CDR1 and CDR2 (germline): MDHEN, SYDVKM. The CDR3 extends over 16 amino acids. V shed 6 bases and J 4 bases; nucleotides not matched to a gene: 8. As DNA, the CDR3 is TGTGCCAGCAGCCGAGACAGGGGGCGTATCACCGGGGAGCTGTTTTTT. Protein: CASSRDRGRITGELFF.

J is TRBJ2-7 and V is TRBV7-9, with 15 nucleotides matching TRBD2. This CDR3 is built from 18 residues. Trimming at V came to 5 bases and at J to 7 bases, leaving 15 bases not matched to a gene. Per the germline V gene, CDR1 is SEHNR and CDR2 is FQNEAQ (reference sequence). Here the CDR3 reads CASSPNPGLAGGHPEQYF. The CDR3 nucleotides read TGTGCCAGCAGCCCAAATCCGGGACTAGCGGGAGGACACCCTGAGCAGTACTTC.

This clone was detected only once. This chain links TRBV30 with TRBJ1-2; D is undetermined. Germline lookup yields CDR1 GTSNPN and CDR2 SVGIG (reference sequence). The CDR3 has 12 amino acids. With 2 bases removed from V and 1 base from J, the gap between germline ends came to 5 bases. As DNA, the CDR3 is TGTGCCTGGAGTTTTGATAACTATGGCTACACCTTC. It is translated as CAWSFDNYGYTF.

As DNA, the CDR3 is TGTGCCAGCAGCACGACTAGCGGGAGGGCGAAGCAGTATTTT. This translates into CASSTTSGRAKQYF. This chain joins TRBV6-1 and TRBJ2-3, with 14 bases lining up with TRBD2. The CDR3 is 14 residues long. J was trimmed by 11 bases and V by 6 bases; bases with no gene match: 7. CDR1 is MNHNS, CDR2 SASEGT, per germline.

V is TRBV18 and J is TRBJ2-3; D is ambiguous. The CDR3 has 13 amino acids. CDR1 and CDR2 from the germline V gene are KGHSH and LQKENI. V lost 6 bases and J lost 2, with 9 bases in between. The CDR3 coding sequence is TGTGCCAGCTCCCTGCTGGCCACAGATACGCAGTATTTT. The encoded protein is CASSLLATDTQYF.

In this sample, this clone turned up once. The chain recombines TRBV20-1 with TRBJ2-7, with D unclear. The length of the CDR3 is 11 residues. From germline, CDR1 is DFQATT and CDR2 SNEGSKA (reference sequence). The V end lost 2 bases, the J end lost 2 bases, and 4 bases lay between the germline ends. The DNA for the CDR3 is TGCAGTGCTAGAAGGGCCTACGAGCAGTACTTC. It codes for CSARRAYEQYF.

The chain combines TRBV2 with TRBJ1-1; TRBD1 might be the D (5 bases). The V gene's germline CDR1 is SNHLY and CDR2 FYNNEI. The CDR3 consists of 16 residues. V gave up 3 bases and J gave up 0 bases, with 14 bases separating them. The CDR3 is CASSDPSGTMNTEAFF. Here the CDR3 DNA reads TGTGCCAGCAGTGACCCGTCCGGGACCATGAACACTGAAGCTTTCTTT.

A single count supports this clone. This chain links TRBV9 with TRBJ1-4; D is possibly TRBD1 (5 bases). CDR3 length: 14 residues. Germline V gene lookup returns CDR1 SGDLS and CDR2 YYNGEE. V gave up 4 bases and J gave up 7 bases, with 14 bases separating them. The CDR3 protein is CASSTHEGLEKLFF. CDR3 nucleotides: TGTGCCAGCAGCACTCACGAGGGGCTTGAAAAACTGTTTTTT.

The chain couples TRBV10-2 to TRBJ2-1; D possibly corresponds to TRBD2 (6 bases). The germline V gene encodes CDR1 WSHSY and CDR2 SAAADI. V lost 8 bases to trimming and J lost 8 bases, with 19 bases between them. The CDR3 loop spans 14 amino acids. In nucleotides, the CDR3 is TGCGCCAGCGATGCGGGACTCTGGGGGGATGAGCAGTTCTTC. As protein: CASDAGLWGDEQFF.

The CDR3, as DNA: TGTGCCAGCAGTGAAGCCCAAGCTAGCGGATCCTACGAGCAGTACTTC. Amino acids: CASSEAQASGSYEQYF. The chain links TRBV2 to TRBJ2-7; 7 positions match TRBD2. The V and J ends lost 0 bases and 1 base, in that order; junction bases with no gene match: 6. CDR1 SNHLY and CDR2 FYNNEI come from the germline V gene. This CDR3 has 16 residues.

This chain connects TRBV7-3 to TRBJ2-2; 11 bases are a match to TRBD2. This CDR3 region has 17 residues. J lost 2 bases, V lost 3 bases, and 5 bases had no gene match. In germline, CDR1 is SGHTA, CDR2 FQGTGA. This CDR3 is CASSLTGTSGNTGELFF. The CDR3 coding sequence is TGTGCCAGCAGCTTGACCGGGACTAGCGGAAACACCGGGGAGCTGTTTTTT.

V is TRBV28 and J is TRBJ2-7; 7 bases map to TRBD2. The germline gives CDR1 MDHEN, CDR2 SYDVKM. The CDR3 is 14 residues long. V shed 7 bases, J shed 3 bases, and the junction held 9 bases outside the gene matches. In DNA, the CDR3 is TGTGCCAGCATAAGTGGGGGGGGAGTCTACGAGCAGTACTTC. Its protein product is CASISGGGVYEQYF. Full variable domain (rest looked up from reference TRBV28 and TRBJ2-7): DVKVTQSSRYLVKRTGEKVFLECVQDMDHENMFWYRQDPGLGLRLIYFSYDVKMKEKGDIPEGYSVSREKKERFSLILESASTNQTSMYLCASISGGGVYEQYFGPGTRLTVT.